These T cell receptor beta chains were read from a single sample in a study of blood T cell repertoires in COVID-19. Method: immunoSEQ multiplex PCR; TCRdb's copy keeps in-frame clones and lacks some. The sample yields approximately 450,000 clones, roughly 87% seen once. The sequencing input was PBMCs or T cells enriched from blood (not recorded which). These receptors all come from a woman aged 18-29 years with acute COVID-19. The CDR3 runs from the conserved cysteine through the conserved F or W. The order of the fields is D gene, J gene, V gene, CDR3 length, clone size, CDR3 DNA, CDR3 protein. A D gene is named only where the DNA matches it firmly. Not every row has a clone size; where given, it reads once, few, many or a size class.

TRBD2 TRBJ2-3 TRBV4-2 20 . TGTGCCAGCAGCCTACCGGGACAGCTTACTAGCGGGTCGTCGGAAGATACGCAGTATTTT CASSLPGQLTSGSSEDTQYF
TRBD2 TRBJ2-1 TRBV7-3 14 . TGTGCCAGCAAGTTGACTAGCGGGGGCTATGAGCAGTTCTTC CASKLTSGGYEQFF
. TRBJ1-5 TRBV6-5 14 . TGTGCCAGCAGCTCCAGGGGTAGCAATCAGCCCCAGCATTTT CASSSRGSNQPQHF
. TRBJ1-1 TRBV6-5 15 . TGTGCCAGCAGCCCCTACGGGACACCGAACACTGAAGCTTTCTTT CASSPYGTPNTEAFF
. TRBJ1-5 TRBV4-1 16 . TGCGCCAGCAGCCAAGAAGACGACAGGTACCGTCAGCCCCAGCATTTT CASSQEDDRYRQPQHF
. TRBJ1-5 TRBV10-2 13 . TGCGCCAGCAGTGTAGGGGGCAATCAGCCCCAGCATTTT CASSVGGNQPQHF
TRBD1 TRBJ2-1 TRBV11-2 15 once TGTGCCAGCAGCGGCCCGGGACAGGGCAACAATGAGCAGTTCTTC CASSGPGQGNNEQFF
TRBD2 TRBJ2-1 TRBV10-1 17 . TGCGCCAGCAGTCCCGCCGGGACTAGCGGGAGGCGCAATGAGCAGTTCTTC CASSPAGTSGRRNEQFF
. TRBJ1-5 TRBV24-1 13 . TGTGCCACCAGTGGTCCAAGGGGTCAGCCCCAGCATTTT CATSGPRGQPQHF
. TRBJ2-7 TRBV7-2 14 once TGTGCCAGCAGCAAACTAGGTCGGGCCTACGAGCAGTACTTC CASSKLGRAYEQYF
. TRBJ2-7 TRBV3-1/TRBV3-2 12 . TGTGCCAGCAGCCAAGAGGTACGGGTCCAGTACTTC CASSQEVRVQYF
TRBD2 TRBJ2-1 TRBV3-1/TRBV3-2 12 . TGTGCCAGCAGCCCGACTAGCGGGAGGCCGTTCTTC CASSPTSGRPFF
. TRBJ1-1 TRBV11-2 13 few TGTGCCAGCAGCGGGACCTGGACAGTTGAAGCTTTCTTT CASSGTWTVEAFF
TRBD2 TRBJ2-1 TRBV7-9 18 many TGTGCCAGCAGCTTGGGGGTACTAGCGGGGGCGTTTGGTGATGAGCAGTTCTTC CASSLGVLAGAFGDEQFF
. TRBJ2-1 TRBV11-3 15 . TGTGCCAGCAGCTTAAACCCGCGGGGTGAGGATGAGCAGTTCTTC CASSLNPRGEDEQFF
TRBD2 TRBJ2-3 TRBV7-2 16 . TGTGCCAGCAGCTTACGACTAGCGGGGGCTACAGATACGCAGTATTTT CASSLRLAGATDTQYF
TRBD1 TRBJ1-1 TRBV3-1/TRBV3-2 14 . TGTGCCAGCAGCCAAGGGACAGGGATAACTGAAGCTTTCTTT CASSQGTGITEAFF
. TRBJ2-7 TRBV2 15 . TGTGCCAGCAAAGGCGGGTTAGGGTTCTCCTACGAGCAGTACTTC CASKGGLGFSYEQYF
. TRBJ1-2 TRBV6-2/TRBV6-3 14 . TGTGCCAGCAGTTATCGAACAGGGAATAGTGGCTACACCTTC CASSYRTGNSGYTF
. TRBJ2-7 TRBV5-1 12 once TGCGCCAGCAGCTTGGAGCAGGGGGAGCAGTACTTC CASSLEQGEQYF
TRBD2 TRBJ2-1 TRBV2 14 . TGTGCCAGCAAGAAAAAAGCGGGAGTCTATGAGCAGTTCTTC CASKKKAGVYEQFF
TRBD1 TRBJ1-2 TRBV4-1 15 . TGCGCCAGCAGCCAGTCAGGGGGCGTCAACTATGGCTACACCTTC CASSQSGGVNYGYTF
. TRBJ1-1 TRBV12-5 16 . TGTGCTAGTGGTTTGGTACTAGGGAACATGAACACTGAAGCTTTCTTT CASGLVLGNMNTEAFF
. TRBJ1-2 TRBV4-3 14 . TGCGCCAGCAGCCAAGATGTCAGGAACTATGGCTACACCTTC CASSQDVRNYGYTF
TRBD1 TRBJ1-2 TRBV30 15 . TGTGCCTGGATGGGCAGGGGGACGGTGCGCTATGGCTACACCTTC CAWMGRGTVRYGYTF
. TRBJ1-1 TRBV13 13 . TGTGCCAGCAGCTCGACAGAGAACACTGAAGCTTTCTTT CASSSTENTEAFF
. TRBJ2-3 TRBV10-3 11 . TGTGCCATCAGTGGCGGGGATACGCAGTATTTT CAISGGDTQYF
TRBD2 TRBJ2-3 TRBV7-2 16 . TGTGCCAGCAGCTTTAGGCTACTAGCGGGGGGAGATACGCAGTATTTT CASSFRLLAGGDTQYF
. TRBJ2-1 TRBV11-2 13 . TGTGCCAGCAGCTTAAGCGCATACAATGAGCAGTTCTTC CASSLSAYNEQFF
. TRBJ2-3 TRBV10-3 12 . TGTGCCATCAGCCAGTCCACAGATACGCAGTATTTT CAISQSTDTQYF
. TRBJ1-2 TRBV4-1 15 . TGCGCCAGCAGCCAAGGGGGGGGTCGAGACTATGGCTACACCTTC CASSQGGGRDYGYTF
. TRBJ2-2 TRBV7-9 14 . TGTGCCAGCAGGTTACTAGGAAGCACCGGGGAGCTGTTTTTT CASRLLGSTGELFF
. TRBJ2-4 TRBV29-1 11 . TGCAGCGCTATGGACAGGAGGGTTCAGTACTTC CSAMDRRVQYF
TRBD1 TRBJ2-3 TRBV3-1/TRBV3-2 14 . TGTGCCAGCAAACTGGACAGGAAGACAGATACGCAGTATTTT CASKLDRKTDTQYF
. TRBJ1-2 TRBV12-3/TRBV12-4 12 . TGTGCCAGCAGACTACAAGGCTATGGCTACACCTTC CASRLQGYGYTF
TRBD1 TRBJ1-1 TRBV5-1 18 . TGCGCCAGCAGCAACCCCGGGGACAGGAGAGTGGGGCACACTGAAGCTTTCTTT CASSNPGDRRVGHTEAFF
. TRBJ2-4 TRBV6-6 17 . TGTGCCAGCAGTCCGAACCACAGGGTTTTGGGCAAAAACATTCAGTACTTC CASSPNHRVLGKNIQYF
. TRBJ1-3 TRBV28 14 . TGTGCCAGCGAGACACCGGACTCTGGAAACACCATATATTTT CASETPDSGNTIYF
. TRBJ2-7 TRBV2 11 . TGTGCCAGCAGTGACCGCTACGAGCAGTACTTC CASSDRYEQYF
TRBD1 TRBJ2-3 TRBV6-5 14 . TGTGCCAGCAGTTCGGGGACAGGGCCAGATACGCAGTATTTT CASSSGTGPDTQYF
TRBD1 TRBJ1-5 TRBV2 14 . TGTGCCAGCAGCTCGACAGGGAACAATCAGCCCCAGCATTTT CASSSTGNNQPQHF
. TRBJ1-4 TRBV18 17 . TGTGCCAGCTCACCACCTTGGTCTACGAATGCTAATGAAAAACTGTTTTTT CASSPPWSTNANEKLFF
. TRBJ1-4 TRBV5-1 15 . TGCGCCAGCAGCCTTGGCCCCGCAACTAATGAAAAACTGTTTTTT CASSLGPATNEKLFF
TRBD1 TRBJ2-7 TRBV29-1 11 . TGCAGCGCCAGGGGGACCTACGAGCAGTACTTC CSARGTYEQYF
. TRBJ2-7 TRBV25-1 13 . TGTGCCAGCAGGCGACAGAGCTCCTACGAGCAGTACTTC CASRRQSSYEQYF
. TRBJ2-1 TRBV15 15 . TGTGCCACCAGCAGGGGTTCGGATCGGGGGGCCTCTCAGTTCTTC CATSRGSDRGASQFF
. TRBJ1-6 TRBV30 12 . TGTGCCTCGTATAACAGTAATTCACCCCTCCACTTT CASYNSNSPLHF
TRBD2 TRBJ2-5 TRBV10-2 13 few TGCGCCAGCAGTGAAGGGCCTAGCGGGAGAAGGTACTTC CASSEGPSGRRYF
. TRBJ1-1 TRBV4-1 12 once TGCGCCAGCAGCCAGGTCGGGACAGAAGCTTTCTTT CASSQVGTEAFF
. TRBJ2-7 TRBV13 14 . TGTGCCAGCAGCCCTGACTCGGTAACCTACGAGCAGTACTTC CASSPDSVTYEQYF
. TRBJ1-5 TRBV28 14 once TGTGCCAGCAGTACCACAGGGACCAATCAGCCCCAGCATTTT CASSTTGTNQPQHF
TRBD1 TRBJ1-4 TRBV18 18 . TGTGCCAGCTCACGATCAAGACAGGGAGGTTTAACTAATGAAAAACTGTTTTTT CASSRSRQGGLTNEKLFF
. TRBJ2-1 TRBV12-5 21 . TGTGCTAGTGGTTTGTCTTCCGGGACTTTAATAACGCCTTACTCCTACAATGAGCAGTTCTTC CASGLSSGTLITPYSYNEQFF
. TRBJ1-2 TRBV11-2 15 . TGTGCCAGCAGCTTTACCGAGAAATGGAACTATGGCTACACCTTC CASSFTEKWNYGYTF